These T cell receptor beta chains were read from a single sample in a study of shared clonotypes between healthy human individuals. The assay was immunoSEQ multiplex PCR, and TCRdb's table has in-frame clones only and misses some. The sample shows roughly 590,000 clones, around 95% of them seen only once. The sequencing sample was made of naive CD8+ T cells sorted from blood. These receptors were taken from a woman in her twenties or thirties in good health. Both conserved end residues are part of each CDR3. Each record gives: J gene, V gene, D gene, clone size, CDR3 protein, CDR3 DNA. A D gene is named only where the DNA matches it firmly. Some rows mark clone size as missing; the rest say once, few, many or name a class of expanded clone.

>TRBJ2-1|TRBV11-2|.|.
CASSLNGWRSYNEQFF
TGTGCCAGCAGCTTAAATGGATGGCGCTCCTACAATGAGCAGTTCTTC
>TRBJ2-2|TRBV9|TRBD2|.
CASSVGTSGSAGELFF
TGTGCCAGCAGCGTGGGGACTAGCGGGAGCGCCGGGGAGCTGTTTTTT
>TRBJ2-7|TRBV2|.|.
CASSVRISSYEQYF
TGTGCCAGCAGTGTGCGTATTAGCTCCTACGAGCAGTACTTC
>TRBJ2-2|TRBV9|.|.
CASSAGTHNTGELFF
TGTGCCAGCAGCGCCGGGACTCATAATACCGGGGAGCTGTTTTTT
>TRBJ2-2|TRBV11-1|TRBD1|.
CASSLDRGRAGELFF
TGTGCCAGCAGCTTGGACAGGGGTAGGGCCGGGGAGCTGTTTTTT
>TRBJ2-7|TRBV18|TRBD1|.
CASSPSPGQESYEQYF
TGTGCCAGCTCGCCAAGTCCGGGACAGGAGTCCTACGAGCAGTACTTC
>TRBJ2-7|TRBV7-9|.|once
CASSRDTSYEQYF
TGTGCCAGCAGCCGGGACACATCCTACGAGCAGTACTTC
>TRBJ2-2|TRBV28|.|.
CASGRTVLTGELFF
TGTGCCAGCGGGCGGACAGTCCTCACCGGGGAGCTGTTTTTT
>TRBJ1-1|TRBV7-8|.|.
CASSLARQGFPEAFF
TGTGCCAGCAGCTTAGCGCGTCAGGGATTTCCTGAAGCTTTCTTT
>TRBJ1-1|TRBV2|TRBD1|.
CASNELGTGALNTEAFF
TGTGCCAGCAATGAACTCGGGACAGGGGCTTTGAACACTGAAGCTTTCTTT
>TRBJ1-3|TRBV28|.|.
CASSLSGNTIYF
TGTGCCAGCAGTTTATCTGGAAACACCATATATTTT
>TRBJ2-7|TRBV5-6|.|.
CASSLRWGRYEQYF
TGTGCCAGCAGCCTTAGGTGGGGAAGGTACGAGCAGTACTTC
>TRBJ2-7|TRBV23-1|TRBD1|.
CASSHLGTGTGGLGQYF
TGCGCCAGCAGTCATTTAGGTACCGGGACAGGGGGGTTAGGGCAGTACTTC
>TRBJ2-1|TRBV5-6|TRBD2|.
CASGGPAGGSYNEQFF
TGTGCCAGCGGAGGCCCGGCGGGAGGGTCTTACAATGAGCAGTTCTTC
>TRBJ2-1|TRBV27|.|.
CASSLGGGYNEQFF
TGTGCCAGCAGTCTCGGGGGCGGGTACAATGAGCAGTTCTTC
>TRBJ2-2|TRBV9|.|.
CASSPNTGELFF
TGTGCCAGCAGTCCAAACACCGGGGAGCTGTTTTTT
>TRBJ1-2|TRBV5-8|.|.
CASSSEWSDDGYTF
TGTGCCAGCAGTTCGGAGTGGTCAGACGACGGCTACACCTTC
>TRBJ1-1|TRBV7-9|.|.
CASSSGGSNTEAFF
TGTGCCAGCAGCTCGGGGGGATCCAACACTGAAGCTTTCTTT
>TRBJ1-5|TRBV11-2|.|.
CASSSVGGNQPQHF
TGTGCCAGCAGCTCTGTGGGCGGGAATCAGCCCCAGCATTTT
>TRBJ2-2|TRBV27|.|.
CASSYRDTGELFF
TGTGCCAGCAGTTACAGGGACACCGGGGAGCTGTTTTTT
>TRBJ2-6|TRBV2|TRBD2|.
CASSELAGARSGANVLTF
TGTGCCAGCAGTGAACTAGCGGGTGCCCGCTCTGGGGCCAACGTCCTGACTTTC
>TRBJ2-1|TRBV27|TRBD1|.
CASTRTGPSYNEQFF
TGTGCCAGCACCAGGACAGGGCCATCCTACAATGAGCAGTTCTTC
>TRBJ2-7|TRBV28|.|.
CASSLIYGRTHEQYF
TGTGCCAGCAGTTTAATATACGGGAGAACCCACGAGCAGTACTTC
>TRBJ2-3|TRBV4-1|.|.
CASRQGNTDTQYF
TGCGCCAGCAGGCAGGGTAACACAGATACGCAGTATTTT
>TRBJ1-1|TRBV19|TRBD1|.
CASSFGQAAPLTRTEAFF
TGTGCCAGTAGTTTCGGACAGGCAGCACCCCTCACGCGGACTGAAGCTTTCTTT
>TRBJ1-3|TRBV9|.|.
CASKSLSGNTIYF
TGTGCCAGCAAGTCTCTTTCTGGAAACACCATATATTTT
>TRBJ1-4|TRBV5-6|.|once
CASSHNRVEKLFF
TGTGCCAGCAGCCACAACAGGGTTGAAAAACTGTTTTTT
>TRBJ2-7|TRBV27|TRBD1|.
CASSPLPGTGTYEQYF
TGTGCCAGCAGCCCCCTCCCCGGGACAGGGACCTACGAGCAGTACTTC
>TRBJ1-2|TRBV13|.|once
CASSLGGEGTF
TGTGCCAGCAGCTTAGGAGGGGAAGGGACCTTC
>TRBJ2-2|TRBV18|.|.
CASSPSGILPVPGNTGELFF
TGTGCCAGCTCACCTAGCGGCATATTACCAGTACCGGGGAACACCGGGGAGCTGTTTTTT
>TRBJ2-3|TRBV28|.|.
CASRGSRGSTDTQYF
TGTGCCAGCAGGGGTTCCAGGGGAAGCACAGATACGCAGTATTTT
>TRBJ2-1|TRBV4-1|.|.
CASSQDGYNEQFF
TGCGCCAGCAGCCAAGACGGTTACAATGAGCAGTTCTTC
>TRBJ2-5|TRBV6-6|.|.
CASSSGTQYF
TGTGCCAGCAGTTCTGGGACCCAGTACTTC
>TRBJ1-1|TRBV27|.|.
CASSFGSTNTEAFF
TGTGCCAGCAGTTTTGGGTCGACGAACACTGAAGCTTTCTTT
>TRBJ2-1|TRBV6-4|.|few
CASSDSREYQFF
TGTGCCAGCAGTGACTCCCGGGAATATCAGTTCTTC
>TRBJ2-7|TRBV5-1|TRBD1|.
CASSTGQGAYEQYF
TGCGCCAGCAGCACGGGACAGGGGGCCTACGAGCAGTACTTC
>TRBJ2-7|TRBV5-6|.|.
CASSLAGSSYEQYF
TGTGCCAGCAGCTTGGCAGGGAGCTCCTACGAGCAGTACTTC
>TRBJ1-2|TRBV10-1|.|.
CASRGTAANYGYTF
TGCGCCAGCAGGGGGACGGCGGCTAACTATGGCTACACCTTC
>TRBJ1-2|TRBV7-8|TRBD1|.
CASSSMTGSYYGYTF
TGTGCCAGCAGCTCCATGACAGGGAGCTACTATGGCTACACCTTC
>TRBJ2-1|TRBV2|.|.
CASSEYREKNEQFF
TGTGCCAGCAGTGAATACAGGGAGAAGAATGAGCAGTTCTTC
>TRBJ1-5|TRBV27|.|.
CASRPGTHLNQPQHF
TGTGCCAGCAGACCCGGGACACATCTTAATCAGCCCCAGCATTTT
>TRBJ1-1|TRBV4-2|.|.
CASSHPGRQNTEAFF
TGTGCCAGCAGCCATCCGGGACGGCAAAACACTGAAGCTTTCTTT
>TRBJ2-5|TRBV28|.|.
CASNQGPEETQYF
TGTGCCAGCAACCAGGGGCCAGAAGAGACCCAGTACTTC
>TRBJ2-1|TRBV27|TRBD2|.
CASTYGGSGYNEQFF
TGTGCCAGCACCTATGGCGGGAGCGGCTACAATGAGCAGTTCTTC
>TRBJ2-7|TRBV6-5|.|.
CASSYYGGAVEQYF
TGTGCCAGCAGTTACTACGGGGGAGCCGTCGAGCAGTACTTC
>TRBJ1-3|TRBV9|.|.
CASSAPGRAGNTIYF
TGTGCCAGCAGCGCACCAGGGCGAGCTGGAAACACCATATATTTT